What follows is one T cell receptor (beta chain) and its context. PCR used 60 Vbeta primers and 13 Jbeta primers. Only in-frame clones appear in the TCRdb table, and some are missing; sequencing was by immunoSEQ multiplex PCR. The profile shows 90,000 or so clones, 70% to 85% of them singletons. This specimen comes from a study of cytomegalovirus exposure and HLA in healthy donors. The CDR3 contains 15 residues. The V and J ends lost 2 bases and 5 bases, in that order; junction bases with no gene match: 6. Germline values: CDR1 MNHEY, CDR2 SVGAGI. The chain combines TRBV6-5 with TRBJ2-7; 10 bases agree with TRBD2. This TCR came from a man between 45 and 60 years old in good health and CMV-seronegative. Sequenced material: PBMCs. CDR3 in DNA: TGTGCCAGCAGTTACAAGGCTAGCGGGAGCCACGAGCAGTACTTC. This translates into CASSYKASGSHEQYF.